The 30 T cell receptor beta chains below all came from one sample that was sequenced in a study of blood T cells in healthy people across ages. For the second PCR, which ran for about 7 to 11 cycles, a sample-barcoded 5' primer and a J-beta primer mix were used. MiXCR was run by TCRdb on the 5' RACE reads, yielding one entry per CDR3 protein. The sample lists 1 million or so distinct CDR3 sequences, 45% occurring once. The sequenced material came from blood. These receptors came from an older woman in good health.

This chain links TRBV7-6 with TRBJ2-1; 9 bases line up with TRBD2. The CDR3 is 14 amino acids. Germline assignment: CDR1 SGHVS and CDR2 FNYEAQ. Trimming at V came to 4 bases and at J to 9 bases, leaving 7 bases not matched to a gene. The CDR3 DNA follows: TGTGCCAGCAGCTCCGGACTAGCGATCGGTGAGCAGTTCTTC. Translated: CASSSGLAIGEQFF.

This clonotype was counted a single time. This chain connects TRBV7-9 to TRBJ2-5; D tentatively reads TRBD1 or TRBD2 (6 bases each). Germline V gene data show CDR1 as SEHNR and CDR2 as FQNEAQ (reference sequence). Between the trimmed V and J ends, which lost 4 bases and 7 bases, there was a span of 10 bases. The CDR3 covers 12 residues. CDR3 residues: CASSSEGGTQYF. CDR3 in DNA: TGTGCCAGCAGCTCAGAGGGGGGGACCCAGTACTTC.

The V gene is TRBV21-1, the J gene TRBJ2-5. Gene TRBJ2-7 matches the end of the DNA better, so the J call may be wrong. TRBV21-1 is listed as a pseudogene. The CDR3 is made up of 12 amino acids. CDR3 loop: CASSAQVTEQYF. CDR3 nucleotide sequence: TGTGCCAGCAGCGCCCAGGTTACCGAGCAGTACTTC.

This chain uses TRBV29-1 with TRBJ2-7, with 8 positions matching TRBD2. The CDR3 loop spans 16 amino acids. Germline loops: CDR1 SQVTM, CDR2 ANQGSEA. Trimming cost V 5 bases and J 0 bases; bases outside gene matches: 12. CDR3: CSVRPGLAGSSYEQYF. The CDR3 nucleotides read TGCAGCGTTAGACCCGGACTAGCCGGTAGCTCCTACGAGCAGTACTTC.

This rearrangement joins TRBV10-3 to TRBJ2-4; TRBD2 matches at 9 bases. Near its end, the DNA agrees better with TRBJ2-5, so the J call may be wrong. Germline V CDR1 and CDR2: ENHRY, SYGVKD. The CDR3 has 15 amino acids. The CDR3 nucleotides read TGTGCCATCAGTGGAAATAGCGGGGGCCAAGAGACCCAGTACTTC. Encoded protein: CAISGNSGGQETQYF.

This clonotype was seen many times. This chain connects TRBV7-6 to TRBJ2-3; 10 bases agree with TRBD2. Germline CDR1 SGHVS, CDR2 FNYEAQ. V lost 5 bases, J lost 1 base, and 3 bases stayed unmatched. There are 15 residues in the CDR3. The CDR3 DNA reads TGTGCCAGCAGCCTCGGGACTAGCGGCACAGATACGCAGTATTTT. This codes for CASSLGTSGTDTQYF.

This chain connects TRBV2 to TRBJ1-1; D remains unclear. The CDR3 is 15 residues long. The germline gives CDR1 SNHLY, CDR2 FYNNEI. Between the trimmed V and J ends, which lost 2 bases and 0 bases, there was a span of 10 bases. The CDR3 region is CASSELVRLNTEAFF. The DNA for the CDR3 is TGTGCCAGCAGTGAATTGGTCCGTTTGAACACTGAAGCTTTCTTT.

In this sample, this clonotype turned up a few times. The chain joins TRBV29-1 to TRBJ1-5; D call uncertain. The length of the CDR3 is 12 residues. CDR1 and CDR2 (germline): SQVTM, ANQGSEA. V shed 6 bases and J shed 5 bases, with 11 bases lying between them. CDR3 loop: CSVAGYDQPQHF. The DNA for the CDR3 is TGCAGCGTCGCAGGTTACGATCAGCCCCAGCATTTT.

The rearrangement uses TRBV28 and TRBJ1-4; weak D call: TRBD1 (6 bases). CDR3 length equals 16 residues. Trimming removed 6 bases at V and 5 bases at J, with 19 bases between. Germline V gene lookup returns CDR1 MDHEN and CDR2 SYDVKM. CDR3: CASSMLKTGGNEKLFF. The CDR3, as DNA: TGTGCCAGCAGCATGCTAAAGACAGGAGGAAATGAAAAACTGTTTTTT.

J is TRBJ2-7 and V is TRBV5-1; 13 nucleotides line up with TRBD2. V lost 1 base and J lost 5; bases outside the gene matches: 6. CDR3 length: 16 residues. CDR1 SGHRS and CDR2 YFSETQ come from the germline V gene. CDR3 region: CASSLLSGTSGNEQYF. DNA of the CDR3: TGCGCCAGCAGCTTGTTGTCCGGGACTAGCGGGAACGAGCAGTACTTC.

This chain connects TRBV20-1 to TRBJ2-5; D might be TRBD1 (5 bases). TRBJ2-7 matches the DNA end more closely, so the J call is doubtful. Germline V gene sequence: CDR1 DFQATT, CDR2 SNEGSKA (reference sequence). The CDR3 consists of 12 residues. CDR3 sequence (DNA): TGCAGTGTGGCAGGGCAGGCCCACGAGCAGTACTTC. It encodes CSVAGQAHEQYF.

The chain is built from TRBV20-1 and TRBJ2-3, with 9 bases fitting TRBD2. Germline assignment: CDR1 DFQATT and CDR2 SNEGSKA (reference sequence). The CDR3 sequence is 16 residues long. J was trimmed by 4 bases and V by 0 bases; bases with no gene match: 8. The DNA of the CDR3 is TGCAGTGCTAGAGATGAGGCTAGCGGGGTCCCAGATACGCAGTATTTT. It encodes CSARDEASGVPDTQYF.

The J gene is TRBJ2-2, the V gene TRBV9; 8 bases align to TRBD1. Germline V CDR1 and CDR2: SGDLS, YYNGEE. The length of the CDR3 is 15 residues. V trimming: 5 bases; J trimming: 3 bases; junction bases outside the gene matches: 6. The CDR3 loop is CASRAGGSDTGELFF. In DNA form, the CDR3 reads TGTGCCAGCAGGGCAGGGGGCTCGGACACCGGGGAGCTGTTTTTT.

The chain links TRBV5-5 to TRBJ2-3, with a tentative D call TRBD1 (6 bases). V was trimmed by 4 bases and J by 11 bases, leaving 14 bases between them. Germline values: CDR1 SGHKS, CDR2 YYEKEE (reference sequence). The CDR3 contains 12 residues. In DNA form, the CDR3 reads TGTGCCAGCAGCGTCGGCCCCAGGGGGCAGTATTTT. The encoded protein is CASSVGPRGQYF.

The chain couples TRBV27 to TRBJ2-4, with D uncertain. The DNA matches TRBJ2-7 better at its end, which makes the J call doubtful. CDR3 size: 12 residues. CDR1 MNHEY and CDR2 SMNVEV come from the germline V gene (reference sequence). Here the CDR3 reads CASGSLETEQYF. CDR3 nucleotide sequence: TGTGCCAGCGGCTCTCTAGAAACCGAGCAGTACTTC.

The chain joins TRBV27 to TRBJ2-3; D remains unclear. The CDR3 totals 14 residues. V was clipped by 5 bases and J by 2 bases, with 11 bases between them. Germline lookup yields CDR1 MNHEY and CDR2 SMNVEV (reference sequence). CDR3 sequence (DNA): TGTGCCAGCAGTCACCGACTGTACACAGATACGCAGTATTTT. Translation: CASSHRLYTDTQYF.

This chain uses TRBV20-1 with TRBJ2-5; D ambiguous. CDR1 is DFQATT, CDR2 SNEGSKA, per germline (reference sequence). The V end was cut by 3 bases, the J end by 1 base, with 9 bases between. This CDR3 has 13 residues. This CDR3 reads CSARFGAQETQYF. Written as DNA, the CDR3 is TGCAGTGCTAGGTTTGGAGCCCAAGAGACCCAGTACTTC.

The gene calls are TRBV27 and TRBJ2-1; D not certain. CDR1 is MNHEY, CDR2 SMNVEV, per germline (reference sequence). This CDR3 contains 13 residues. The ends were cut back, 2 bases at V and 4 bases at J, with 6 bases in the middle. CDR3: CASSLNIYNEQFF. CDR3 coding DNA: TGTGCCAGCAGTTTAAATATATACAATGAGCAGTTCTTC.

The table lists this clonotype with a few counts. The V call is TRBV12-3 or TRBV12-4, the J call TRBJ2-5, with 15 bases fitting TRBD2. Trimming cost V 6 bases and J 3 bases; bases outside gene matches: 5. The CDR3 length is 16 residues. The CDR3 protein is CASSTGLAGGEETQYF. The CDR3 region has the DNA TGTGCCAGCAGCACGGGACTAGCGGGAGGTGAAGAGACCCAGTACTTC.

J is TRBJ1-4 and V is TRBV4-2; 7 bases map to TRBD1. Germline V gene lookup returns CDR1 LGHNA and CDR2 YNFKEQ. This CDR3 region has 16 residues. V gave up 0 bases and J gave up 5 bases; unmatched junction bases: 6. CDR3 nucleotides: TGTGCCAGCAGCCAAGAACCGGCAGGGGGGAATGAAAAACTGTTTTTT. This gives the protein CASSQEPAGGNEKLFF.

This clonotype came up a few times. The chain carries TRBV2 and TRBJ2-1; either TRBD1 or TRBD2 may supply D (5 bases each). There are 13 residues in the CDR3. Trimming shortened V by 8 bases and J by 5 bases, and 13 bases separated the two germline ends. Looked up from germline, CDR1 is SNHLY and CDR2 is FYNNEI. The CDR3 nucleotides are TGTGCCAGCTCGTTAGGGGACCACAATGAGCAGTTCTTC. This translates into CASSLGDHNEQFF.

This chain joins TRBV6-1 and TRBJ2-1; no definite D call. Germline V lookup: CDR1 MNHNS, CDR2 SASEGT. Trimming removed 6 bases from V and 0 bases from J, with 18 bases in between. The CDR3 consists of 17 residues. The CDR3 DNA follows: TGTGCCAGCAGGGAGCAGCCTACTCCAAGCTCCTACAATGAGCAGTTCTTC. It translates to CASREQPTPSSYNEQFF.

V is TRBV6-5 and J is TRBJ1-4, with 7 bases that match TRBD1. Per the germline V gene, CDR1 is MNHEY and CDR2 is SVGAGI. Trimming at V came to 5 bases and at J to 6 bases, leaving 9 bases not matched to a gene. The CDR3 totals 15 residues. CDR3 coding DNA: TGTGCCAGCAGTATGGGTTTACAGGGGTATGAAAAACTGTTTTTT. It specifies CASSMGLQGYEKLFF.

This sequence joins TRBV20-1 and TRBJ2-5; 13 bases fit TRBD2. CDR1 and CDR2 (germline): DFQATT, SNEGSKA (reference sequence). V shed 6 bases, J shed 4 bases, and the junction held 5 bases outside the gene matches. CDR3 length: 14 amino acids. This chain's CDR3 is CSAMTSGRRETQYF. The CDR3 nucleotides are TGCAGTGCCATGACTAGCGGGAGGCGAGAGACCCAGTACTTC.

This chain connects TRBV7-9 to TRBJ2-3; D is unresolved. With 5 bases removed from V and 6 bases from J, the gap between germline ends came to 12 bases. The CDR3 is 13 residues long. Germline V CDR1 and CDR2: SEHNR, FQNEAQ (reference sequence). The DNA for the CDR3 is TGTGCCAGCAGCGTTACCGGAGTCGATACGCAGTATTTT. As protein: CASSVTGVDTQYF.

The gene calls are TRBV6-6 and TRBJ2-1; D unresolved. CDR3 size: 14 residues. Germline CDR1 and CDR2: MNHNY and SVGAGI (reference sequence). V lost 10 bases, J lost 8 bases, and 21 bases lay in between. The CDR3 reads CAMSRARSWDEQFF. In DNA form, the CDR3 reads TGTGCCATGTCTCGGGCGAGGAGTTGGGATGAGCAGTTCTTC.

This clonotype was seen only a few times. The rearrangement joins TRBV28 to TRBJ2-5; tentative D call: TRBD2 (5 bases). The last part of the DNA fits TRBJ2-7 better; the J call may be wrong. Per germline, CDR1 MDHEN and CDR2 SYDVKM. This CDR3 has 14 residues. The CDR3 spells CASTPTGESGEQYF. CDR3 in DNA: TGTGCCAGCACCCCAACTGGGGAGTCCGGCGAGCAGTACTTC.

This chain joins TRBV20-1 and TRBJ2-3; D gene uncertain. V lost 7 bases and J lost 8, with 28 bases in between. The V gene's germline CDR1 is DFQATT and CDR2 SNEGSKA (reference sequence). This CDR3 is 16 amino acids long. Written as DNA, the CDR3 is TGCAGTGTCCCCCCCCCGCGGCGGCCCAAGAGTGCTACGCAGTATTTT. The encoded protein is CSVPPPRRPKSATQYF.

Comments on this clonotype: Mismatch with germline at one junction end may stem from a read error. The rearrangement joins TRBV6-5 to TRBJ2-1, with 11 bases identical to TRBD2. The CDR3 runs 15 residues. Germline V CDR1 and CDR2: MNHEY, SVGAGI. Written as DNA, the CDR3 is TGTGCCAGCAGTTACTCGGGACTAGCGGACAATGGGCAGTTCTTC. Protein product: CASSYSGLADNGQFF.

The table lists this clonotype with many counts. The rearrangement joins TRBV6-2 or TRBV6-3 to TRBJ2-7, with 8 bases lining up with TRBD1. Per germline, CDR1 MNHEY and CDR2 SVGEGT. The CDR3 sequence is 15 residues long. After removal of 7 bases from V and 2 bases from J, the junction contained 10 bases not matched to a gene. The CDR3 reads CASTHPRQGTYEQYF. The CDR3 bases are TGTGCCAGCACCCACCCGCGACAGGGGACCTACGAGCAGTACTTC.